The rows below give T cell receptor beta chains drawn from one sample of a study of cytomegalovirus exposure and HLA in healthy donors. TCRdb's copy holds only in-frame clones and misses some; the assay was immunoSEQ multiplex PCR. This table holds roughly 98,000 clones, 76% found once. The sample was PBMCs. The source of these receptors is a middle-aged man in good health and CMV-seronegative. The conserved cysteine and the conserved F or W are not part of the CDR3 here. Each record gives: V gene, CDR3 protein.

TRBV5-4,ASSLAGNEKLF
TRBV28,ASSSHTGGDSPLH
TRBV5-4,ASVTGPGDMNTEAF
TRBV9,ASSVGAGPNYEQY
TRBV5-8,ASKQLVGRGNYGYT
TRBV5-8,ASSFLQETQY
TRBV6-5,ASSSYGTGEGEQF
TRBV2,ATLQGPKGETQY
TRBV4-3,ASSHLAGGNNEQF
TRBV5-1,ASSLGTAGNEQF
TRBV11-2,ASGTPTGAFEAF
TRBV5-1,ASSLKTSGSTDTQY
TRBV5-1,ASSQAGGTQETQY
TRBV5-5,ASSWSSPLEQY
TRBV7-9,ASSPLAGDTGELF
TRBV9,ASSLQGSGGEKLF
TRBV6-4,ASSPEGLAGNEQF
TRBV10-2,ASSGTSKETQY
TRBV4-3,ASSQAFQGRNQPQH
TRBV4-3,ASSQEHSTDTQY
TRBV2,ASGQGTYNEQF
TRBV7-9,ASSLGTGDQPQH
TRBV7-9,SSSPPAGPRTYEQY
TRBV11-2,ASSLDRNSMNEQF
TRBV5-1,ASKLPSGQATGELF
TRBV2,ASRKTSGANVLT
TRBV27,ASSLTRGPGNTIY
TRBV15,ATSRDLANTDTQY
TRBV7-9,ASSLSAGMNEQF
TRBV5-1,ASSDGAAGGPQTQY
TRBV5-8,ASSLDRAAYGYT
TRBV7-2,ASSSGLAGGPRASGF
TRBV28,ASSSRLYGYT
TRBV6-1,ASRLTGVSNQPQH
TRBV29-1,SVDEPRGTEAF
TRBV7-9,ASSPQGFSSFSGANVLT
TRBV19,ASSIRGETQY
TRBV19,ASRDRAETQY
TRBV7-9,ASLGAGLLF